The following is a T cell receptor (beta chain) sequence with its context. The ends were cut back, 6 bases at V and 0 bases at J, with 17 bases in the middle. In germline, CDR1 is MRHNA, CDR2 SNTAGT. This CDR3 contains 16 residues. In the authors' methods: Quantification of nucleated cells was approximated via reference gene primer amplification. The protocol was immunoSEQ multiplex PCR, while the TCRdb copy is restricted to in-frame clones and leaves out a portion. The D gene and trimming were derived from the DNA, and the V and J assignments and clone size from that table. The table lists 200,000 to 300,000 clones, around 90% of them singletons. The data stem from a study of blood T cell repertoires in COVID-19. Study-level background: Whether acute or convalescent, the COVID-19 samples came from the United States, Italy and Spain.

The sample consisted of peripheral blood. The V and J genes are TRBV6-4 and TRBJ1-2; D might be TRBD1 (6 bases). This clonotype originated in a man aged 60-69 years who had recovered from COVID-19. Here the CDR3 DNA reads TGTGCCAGCAGCCCCGGGGGGCTTAGGTCTAACTATGGCTACACCTTC. This encodes CASSPGGLRSNYGYTF.